The 26 T cell receptor beta chains listed next were all sequenced from one sample in a study of tumor-infiltrating lymphocytes in primary liver carcinoma (dated by TCRdb to 2016 to 2017). Total RNA and DNA were co-extracted without cell sorting from roughly 20-30 mg of bulk tissue using the AllPrep DNA/RNA mini kit. Sequencing used an Illumina HiSeq 2500. Starting from 450 to 500 ng total RNA, TCRbeta-specific cDNA was produced by reverse transcription with a constant-region primer and ProtoScript II reverse transcriptase. Three nested multiplex PCR rounds, following a slightly modified ARM-PCR procedure, were used to build the TCRbeta libraries. Each of the first two PCR rounds ran for approximately 11 cycles using multiplex TRBV1-TRBV30 forward primers together with a Cbeta reverse primer. TCRdb reworked the public reads: Q25 trimming with fastp, MiXCR clone assembly, productive beta chains retained. Every distinct CDR3 protein forms one entry, paired with its most common genes and DNA. Present in this sample are approximately 110,000 distinct CDR3 sequences, 64% of which were seen just once. Around 8.4% of the sample comes from the top ten.

The sample comprised liver tumor tissue from sampling region 3. Per the publication, the cell subset or site label means: tumor region T3, left-lateral pole. The receptors originated from a woman in her sixties with primary liver carcinoma and hepatitis B virus infection.

This clonotype was recorded many times. This chain joins TRBV10-3 and TRBJ2-3; 10 bases are a match to TRBD1. The germline CDR1 and CDR2 sequences are ENHRY and SYGVKD. The CDR3 contains 14 residues. The junction had 6 bases not matched to a gene; V was cut back by 7 bases and J by 5 bases. CDR3 nucleotide sequence: TGTGCCATCAAGCGAGACAGGGGGCAAGATACGCAGTATTTT. Protein sequence: CAIKRDRGQDTQYF.

The count of this clonotype is one. The gene calls are TRBV6-5 and TRBJ2-1; 11 bases are a match to TRBD2. The CDR3 runs to 14 residues. Germline V CDR1 and CDR2: MNHEY, SVGAGI. Losses at the gene ends were 7 bases for V and 10 bases for J; bases not matched to a gene: 9. CDR3 amino acids: CASMGLAAVREQFF. The CDR3, as DNA: TGTGCCAGCATGGGACTAGCGGCAGTGAGGGAGCAGTTCTTC.

Remarks on this clonotype: A junction end diverges from the germline sequence, so it may reflect a read error. The chain joins TRBV6-2 or TRBV6-3 to TRBJ2-3; maybe TRBD2 (6 bases). The CDR3 covers 19 residues. Looked up from germline, CDR1 is MNHEY and CDR2 is SVGEGT. For the CDR3, the DNA is TGTGCCAGCAGTTACGGGACGGGGGTTCTTCGACGCAGCACAGATACGCACTATTTT. As protein: CASSYGTGVLRRSTDTHYF.

Of note for this clonotype: Its ends do not fully match the called genes, so a read error is possible. The chain has TRBV11-3 and TRBJ2-5; D might be TRBD1 (6 bases). CDR3 length: 13 residues. CDR1 and CDR2 from the germline V gene are SGHNT and YENEEA. CDR3 bases: TGTGCAAGCAACCCCAGGGGCGGTGGGACCCAGTACTTC. It encodes CASNPRGGGTQYF.

This clonotype was observed many times. The chain combines TRBV6-1 with TRBJ1-5; D call uncertain. Trimming removed 3 bases from V and 10 bases from J, with 13 bases in between. CDR3 length: 13 residues. Germline CDR1 is MNHNS and CDR2 is SASEGT. CDR3 coding DNA: TGTGCCAGCAGTGACCGGACGTACTCTCCCCAGCATTTT. It is translated as CASSDRTYSPQHF.

This clonotype was observed a single time. With a much larger clone just one base away, this may be a read error. DNA of the CDR3: TGTACCAGCAGGACGGACACAGATACGCAGTATTTT. Encoded protein: CTSRTDTDTQYF. This chain links TRBV2 with TRBJ2-3, with D uncertain. Germline CDR1 is SNHLY and CDR2 is FYNNEI. The CDR3 totals 12 residues.

Concerning this clonotype itself: At one end the junction does not follow the germline gene, possibly because of a read error. The chain links TRBV7-8 to TRBJ2-1; 7 bases agree with TRBD2. Looked up from germline, CDR1 is SGHVS and CDR2 is FQNEAQ. CDR3 length: 16 amino acids. CDR3 sequence (DNA): TGTGCCAGCGGTGGGGCTGGCGGGAGCCTGTACAATGAGCGGTTCTTC. Amino acid sequence: CASGGAGGSLYNERFF.

With respect to this clonotype: Possible read error: a much larger clone is one base away. Because the CDR3's place on the DNA is in doubt, the DNA is left out and the CDR3 is given as listed by TCRdb. V gene TRBV10-3 combines with J gene TRBJ2-1; the table's TRBD2 call for D was not verified on the DNA. Germline loops: CDR1 ENHRY, CDR2 SYGVKD. Including both end residues, the CDR3 is 15 amino acids long. CDR3 amino acids: CAISWGSGAYNELFF.

In regard to this clonotype: Here the CDR3 omits its conserved ending phenylalanine or tryptophan, so a read error is the likely source. This chain connects TRBV6-1 to TRBJ2-2; 7 bases fit TRBD2. The germline CDR1 and CDR2 sequences are MNHNS and SASEGT. J was trimmed by 4 bases and V by 8 bases; bases with no gene match: 7. This CDR3 comprises 14 residues. The CDR3 protein is CASSTGGGTGELFS. CDR3 DNA sequence: TGTGCCAGCTCTACGGGAGGAGGCACCGGGGAGCTGTTTTCT.

Worth noting for this clonotype: A much bigger clone sits one base away, suggesting this may be a read error. The chain uses TRBV12-3 or TRBV12-4 and TRBJ2-5; 14 bases agree with TRBD2. The junction had 6 bases not matched to a gene; V was cut back by 5 bases and J by 4 bases. The CDR3 runs 16 residues. CDR3 amino acids: CASSMKTSGRGETQYF. The DNA of the CDR3 is TGTGCCAGCAGTATGAAGACTAGCGGGAGGGGAGAGACCCAGTACTTC.

This clonotype was seen repeatedly, ten times or more. The chain joins TRBV12-5 to TRBJ1-1; no reliable D call. The CDR3 has 13 residues. Germline V gene lookup returns CDR1 LGHNT and CDR2 FRNRAP. V was shortened by 7 bases and J by 1 base, with 10 bases between the two germline ends. CDR3 loop: CASVRGANTEAFF. The DNA for the CDR3 is TGTGCTAGTGTCCGGGGTGCGAACACTGAAGCTTTCTTT.

Concerning this clonotype itself: A much bigger clone sits one base away, suggesting this may be a read error. CDR3 in DNA: TGTGCCAGCAGTGAACAAGGCTATGGCTACACCTTC. Residues: CASSEQGYGYTF. The J gene is TRBJ1-2, the V gene TRBV6-1; D gene unclear. The ends were cut back, 2 bases at V and 4 bases at J, with 5 bases in the middle. There are 12 residues in the CDR3. Germline V CDR1 and CDR2: MNHNS, SASEGT.

This clonotype came up once. This chain connects TRBV30 to TRBJ1-5; 9 nucleotides align to TRBD1. The J segment lost 0 bases and the V segment lost 0 bases, leaving 12 bases of the junction unmatched. CDR1 and CDR2 (germline): GTSNPN, SVGIG (reference sequence). The CDR3 sequence is 19 residues long. The CDR3 region is CAWSVRVTGGGYSNQPQHF. CDR3 in DNA: TGTGCCTGGAGTGTACGGGTGACAGGGGGGGGATATAGCAATCAGCCCCAGCATTTT.

As to this clonotype: Just one base apart from a much larger clone, this may be a read error. The rearrangement joins TRBV5-5 to TRBJ1-1; possible D gene TRBD1, 6 bases. Germline loops: CDR1 SGHKS, CDR2 YYEKEE (reference sequence). The CDR3 extends over 17 amino acids. In DNA, the CDR3 is TGTACCAGCCGCACGACGGGGGGCCCTCGGGTGAGCACTGAAGCTTTCTTT. It is translated as CTSRTTGGPRVSTEAFF.

This clonotype was recorded at least ten times. The V gene is TRBV5-4, the J gene TRBJ1-5; D gene ambiguous. V was shortened by 0 bases and J by 7 bases, with 11 bases between the two germline ends. There are 14 residues in the CDR3. The V gene's germline CDR1 is SGHNT and CDR2 YYREEE (reference sequence). The CDR3: CASSLAGSGQPQHF. CDR3 DNA: TGTGCCAGCAGCTTGGCGGGGTCTGGGCAGCCCCAGCATTTT.

The chain couples TRBV6-5 to TRBJ1-1, with no clear D. V dropped 9 bases and J dropped 10 bases, with 24 bases sitting between them. Germline CDR1 reads MNHEY; CDR2 reads SVGAGI. The CDR3 is made up of 14 amino acids. CDR3 nucleotide sequence: TGTGCCAGAAGTCACCTTACCAGACAAGGCACAGCTTTCTTT. Protein: CARSHLTRQGTAFF.

Concerning this clonotype itself: This clone may be a read error of a much larger clone one base away. This chain uses TRBV10-2 with TRBJ1-5, with D perhaps matching TRBD1 (5 bases). Germline-derived CDR1 and CDR2 are WSHSY and SAAADI. Deletions cut 9 bases from V and 4 bases from J, with 16 bases between. CDR3 size: 14 residues. CDR3 in amino acids: CASGLTGGNQPQHF. DNA of the CDR3: TGCGCCAGTGGGCTGACGGGGGGAAATCAGCCCCAGCATTTT.

A remark on this clonotype: With a much larger clone just one base away, this may be a read error. V usage is TRBV5-6 and J usage is TRBJ1-2; D is undetermined. Germline V lookup: CDR1 SGHDT, CDR2 YYEEEE. The ends were cut back, 0 bases at V and 8 bases at J, with 8 bases in the middle. The CDR3 length is 12 residues. This CDR3 reads CASSLVFRGYTF. The CDR3 DNA sequence: TGTGCCAGCAGCTTGGTGTTTCGGGGCTACACCTTC.

The chain employs TRBV11-2 and TRBJ2-1, with 13 nucleotides matching TRBD2. The CDR3 runs to 16 residues. CDR1 SGHAT and CDR2 FQNNGV come from the germline V gene. The junction had 12 bases not matched to a gene; V was cut back by 0 bases and J by 16 bases. The CDR3 region is CASSLDRETSGGALFF. DNA of the CDR3: TGTGCCAGCAGCTTAGATCGAGAAACTAGCGGGGGGGCCCTATTCTTC.

The genes are TRBV28 and TRBJ2-7; the match to TRBD2 covers 15 bases. Trimming cost V 5 bases and J 7 bases; bases outside gene matches: 12. The germline CDR1 and CDR2 sequences are MDHEN and SYDVKM. The CDR3 length is 17 residues. The CDR3, as DNA: TGTGCCAGCAGTCCTTGGACTAGCGGGAGGGAGAGTTGGGAGCAGTACTTC. It specifies CASSPWTSGRESWEQYF.

This clonotype was found a few times. A much bigger clone sits one base away, suggesting this may be a read error. The rearrangement uses TRBV6-6 and TRBJ2-7; tentatively, D is TRBD1 (6 bases). Germline CDR1 is MNHNY and CDR2 is SVGAGI (reference sequence). The CDR3 totals 13 residues. The CDR3 DNA reads TGTGTCAGCAGCCCCGGGACACAATACGAGCAGTACTTC. Its translation is CVSSPGTQYEQYF.

The chain carries TRBV11-2 and TRBJ2-3; 9 nucleotides match TRBD2. CDR3 length: 16 residues. CDR1 is SGHAT and CDR2 is FQNNGV in the germline V gene. The trim removed 4 bases at V and 5 bases at J, leaving 10 bases unmatched. This chain's CDR3 is CASSSGTSPELDTQYF. CDR3 in DNA: TGTGCCAGCAGCTCCGGGACTAGCCCCGAGCTAGATACGCAGTATTTT.

Notes on this clonotype: Germline is not matched at one junction end, which may reflect a read error. This sequence joins TRBV29-1 and TRBJ1-2; D gene uncertain. This CDR3 has 16 residues. Per germline, CDR1 SQVTM and CDR2 ANQGSEA. The CDR3 spells CSVEPGGGNANYGYIF. As DNA, the CDR3 is TGCAGTGTTGAACCAGGAGGCGGGAACGCTAACTATGGCTACATCTTC.

As for this clonotype: This may be a read error: a much more frequent sequence differs by one nucleotide. The chain employs TRBV7-9 and TRBJ1-5; D gene uncertain. CDR1 is SEHNR and CDR2 is FQNEAQ in the germline V gene (reference sequence). The CDR3 runs to 14 residues. The CDR3 is CASSLEGAYQPQQF. CDR3 sequence (DNA): TGTGCCAGCAGCTTAGAGGGTGCCTATCAGCCCCAGCAGTTT. Supplemented by reference TRBV7-9 and TRBJ1-5, the full variable domain reads DTGVSQNPRHKITKRGQNVTFRCDPISEHNRLYWYRQTLGQGPEFLTYFQNEAQLEKSRLLSDRFSAERPKGSFSTLEIQRTEQGDSAMYLCASSLEGAYQPQQFGDGTRLSIL.

Worth noting for this clonotype: Relative to the germline gene, one junction end is altered; a read error may explain this. The gene calls are TRBV28 and TRBJ1-5; 8 bases are a match to TRBD1. This CDR3 region has 14 residues. Per germline, CDR1 MDHEN and CDR2 SYDVKM. The CDR3 loop is CASSRRGLNQPHHF. DNA of the CDR3: TGTGCCAGCAGCCGCAGGGGGCTCAATCAGCCCCATCATTTT.

This chain connects TRBV29-1 to TRBJ1-2, with unresolved D. V gave up 8 bases and J gave up 8 bases, with 15 bases separating them. The CDR3 totals 11 residues. Germline values: CDR1 SQVTM, CDR2 ANQGSEA. The CDR3 bases are TGCAGCATCAAGGTCGGGCAAGGCTACACCTTC. Its protein product is CSIKVGQGYTF.